These 4 T cell receptor beta chains originate from one sample sequenced in a study of blood T cell repertoires in COVID-19. Some clones are missing from TCRdb's copy, which holds only in-frame ones; the method was immunoSEQ multiplex PCR. Of 150,000 to 250,000 clones in the sample, 70% to 80% are singletons; the top ten hold 5.5% to 7%. Sequencing input: peripheral blood. These receptor sequences come from a woman aged 35 to 49 with COVID-19, enrolled during active disease.

This clone was detected only once. This chain uses TRBV19 with TRBJ2-7; 7 bases match TRBD1. The CDR3 length is 15 residues. V gave up 11 bases and J gave up 3 bases; unmatched junction bases: 16. Germline V gives CDR1 LNHDA, CDR2 SQIVND (reference sequence). The DNA of the CDR3 is TGTGCCGCCCAAAAACGAAGGGGGCCCCTCTACGAGCAGTACTTC. The encoded protein is CAAQKRRGPLYEQYF.

J is TRBJ2-5 and V is TRBV11-3; 11 positions match TRBD1. This CDR3 has 18 amino acids. The V gene's germline CDR1 is SGHNT and CDR2 YENEEA. The junction had 14 bases not matched to a gene; V was cut back by 3 bases and J by 5 bases. CDR3 region: CASSLGTGGNVMVETQYF. In nucleotides, the CDR3 is TGTGCCAGCAGCTTGGGGACAGGGGGAAACGTAATGGTGGAGACCCAGTACTTC.

V is TRBV27 and J is TRBJ2-3, with 7 bases that match TRBD1. This CDR3 is 14 amino acids long. After removal of 5 bases from V and 4 bases from J, the junction contained 6 bases not matched to a gene. Germline CDR1 is MNHEY and CDR2 is SMNVEV (reference sequence). The CDR3 DNA reads TGTGCCAGCAGTATACGACAGGGTGCAGATACGCAGTATTTT. Its translation: CASSIRQGADTQYF.

CDR3 DNA sequence: TGCAGAGCAATGGGACTAGGGGGAGATACGCAGTATTTT. Protein product: CRAMGLGGDTQYF. The chain has TRBV29-1 and TRBJ2-3; TRBD2 agrees at 8 bases. The CDR3 has 13 residues. CDR1 and CDR2 from the germline V gene are SQVTM and ANQGSEA.